A single sample gave rise to the 16 T cell receptor beta chains below, sequenced in a study of T cell repertoires in cytomegalovirus infection. TCRdb used MiXCR to reprocess the reads, holding one entry per CDR3 protein. The table shows 250,000 to 300,000 distinct CDR3 sequences, with approximately 22% occurring only once. Their specific antigens are unknown. The sequenced sample was cultured PBMCs, obtained from culture after CMV antigen stimulation. Every receptor here comes from a human donor in good health (CMV status not recorded). Some clones in this sample may be carry-over from other donors' samples.

This clonotype was observed at least ten times. The rearrangement joins TRBV7-9 to TRBJ1-1; D is unresolved. Trimming shortened V by 1 base and J by 3 bases, and 24 bases separated the two germline ends. CDR1 and CDR2 (germline): SEHNR, FQNEAQ (reference sequence). The CDR3 extends over 19 amino acids. The CDR3 nucleotides read TGTGCCAGCAGCTTAGATCGTCCGGGAGTAGAACGAAAGTACACTGAAGCTTTCTTT. It codes for CASSLDRPGVERKYTEAFF.

This clonotype was picked up a small number of times. A clone one base away is much larger, so this may be a read error. The chain couples TRBV9 to TRBJ2-1, with D hard to call. Germline assignment: CDR1 SGDLS and CDR2 YYNGEE. V lost 3 bases and J 6 bases, leaving 4 bases between the germline ends. The CDR3 runs 11 residues. The CDR3 DNA is TGTGCCAGCAGCGCCCTCAATGAGCAGTTCTTC. It specifies CASSALNEQFF.

This clonotype appeared a few times. V gene TRBV7-8 combines with J gene TRBJ2-3, with no clear D. Germline CDR1 is SGHVS and CDR2 is FQNEAQ. The CDR3 consists of 16 residues. Trimming left V 3 bases short and J 4 bases short, with 17 bases between. This chain's CDR3 is CASSFPRRGYSDTQYF. DNA for the CDR3: TGTGCCAGCAGCTTCCCTCGACGTGGCTACTCAGATACGCAGTATTTT.

This clonotype was seen only a few times. The gene calls are TRBV6-5 and TRBJ1-3; D might be TRBD1 (6 bases). The V and J ends lost 0 bases and 4 bases respectively, with 13 bases between them. The CDR3 is made up of 16 amino acids. The germline V gene has CDR1 MNHEY and CDR2 SVGAGI. CDR3 sequence reads: CASSYSGGAPGNTIYF. The CDR3 DNA sequence: TGTGCCAGCAGTTACTCTGGGGGGGCTCCCGGAAACACCATATATTTT.

V gene TRBV12-3 or TRBV12-4 combines with J gene TRBJ2-2; 7 bases align to TRBD1. Trimming at V came to 5 bases and at J to 0 bases, leaving 12 bases not matched to a gene. This CDR3 region has 18 residues. The DNA for the CDR3 is TGTGCCAGCAGTCCGGGACAGAGGTCTTATTCGAACACCGGGGAGCTGTTTTTT. Translating it yields CASSPGQRSYSNTGELFF.

This clonotype was counted between two and nine times. The chain carries TRBV9 and TRBJ2-3, with D possibly TRBD2 on 6 matching bases. Looked up from germline, CDR1 is SGDLS and CDR2 is YYNGEE. The V gene lost 6 bases and the J gene lost 6 bases, with 20 bases spanning the gap. This CDR3 has 15 residues. The CDR3 sequence is CASNKREVLTDTQYF. CDR3 bases: TGTGCCAGCAATAAGAGGGAGGTATTAACGGATACGCAGTATTTT.

This clonotype was counted ten times or more. The V call is TRBV7-2, the J call TRBJ1-1; D not certain. Deletions cut 5 bases from V and 1 base from J, with 14 bases between. The CDR3 is 15 amino acids. Looked up from germline, CDR1 is SGHTA and CDR2 is FQGNSA. This CDR3 reads CASSLIPVRNTEAFF. CDR3 nucleotide sequence: TGTGCCAGCAGCCTAATCCCCGTAAGGAACACTGAAGCTTTCTTT.

This clonotype was picked up a small number of times. The V and J genes are TRBV29-1 and TRBJ2-7; 10 bases map to TRBD1. V shed 5 bases, J shed 5 bases, and the junction held 9 bases outside the gene matches. There are 14 residues in the CDR3. The germline gives CDR1 SQVTM, CDR2 ANQGSEA. The CDR3 region has the DNA TGCAGCGTTCAAAGGGGACAGGGGCTTCACGAGCAGTACTTC. This sequence encodes CSVQRGQGLHEQYF.

There are many counts of this clonotype. The rearrangement links TRBV27 to TRBJ2-5; TRBD2 aligns across 13 bases. Germline trimming cut 6 bases from V and 5 bases from J; bases unmatched to any gene: 3. Germline lookup yields CDR1 MNHEY and CDR2 SMNVEV (reference sequence). This CDR3 contains 14 residues. CDR3 loop: CASRILAGGETQYF. CDR3 coding DNA: TGTGCCAGCAGGATACTAGCGGGAGGGGAGACCCAGTACTTC.

This clonotype was recorded at least ten times. The CDR3 coding sequence is TGTGCCAGCAGCTTAGATTCTAGCGGGAGATTTGAGCAGTACTTC. Amino acids: CASSLDSSGRFEQYF. The chain has TRBV7-2 and TRBJ2-7, with TRBD2 identical over 10 bases. The trim removed 1 base at V and 7 bases at J, leaving 7 bases unmatched. The CDR3 totals 15 residues. CDR1 is SGHTA, CDR2 FQGNSA, per germline. The full variable domain, rest sourced from reference TRBV7-2 and TRBJ2-7, is GAGVSQSPSNKVTEKGKDVELRCDPISGHTALYWYRQSLGQGLEFLIYFQGNSAPDKSGLPSDRFSAERTGGSVSTLTIQRTQQEDSAVYLCASSLDSSGRFEQYFGPGTRLTVT.

This clonotype was seen only a few times. The V call is TRBV10-3, the J call TRBJ1-5, with unresolved D. V was clipped by 2 bases and J by 2 bases, with 10 bases between them. Germline V lookup: CDR1 ENHRY, CDR2 SYGVKD. The CDR3 length is 15 residues. CDR3: CAISEQATRNQPQHF. DNA of the CDR3: TGTGCCATCAGTGAGCAGGCGACACGCAATCAGCCCCAGCATTTT.

This clonotype occurred a few times. The chain couples TRBV10-3 to TRBJ2-3, with 11 bases that match TRBD2. The CDR3 is made up of 15 amino acids. The V and J ends lost 6 bases and 5 bases, in that order; junction bases with no gene match: 7. Looked up from germline, CDR1 is ENHRY and CDR2 is SYGVKD. The DNA for the CDR3 is TGTGCCATCAGGGACCTAGCGGGAGGCCTAGATACGCAGTATTTT. Protein product: CAIRDLAGGLDTQYF.

This clonotype occurred once. V usage is TRBV12-3 or TRBV12-4 and J usage is TRBJ1-3; no clear D gene. V was clipped by 3 bases and J by 4 bases, with 7 bases between them. The CDR3 sequence is 13 residues long. CDR3 coding DNA: TGTGCCAGCAGTTTGATGGTGGGAAACACCATATATTTT. Translating it yields CASSLMVGNTIYF.

This clonotype was seen a few times. This chain connects TRBV7-2 to TRBJ1-2; D not certain. The ends were cut back, 5 bases at V and 4 bases at J, with 11 bases in the middle. The CDR3 spans 13 residues. Germline CDR1 and CDR2: SGHTA and FQGNSA. For the CDR3, the DNA is TGTGCCAGCAGCCCCTACAGACCCTATGGCTACACCTTC. This encodes CASSPYRPYGYTF.

The gene calls are TRBV18 and TRBJ1-1, with D possibly matching TRBD1 (5 bases). The ends were cut back, 0 bases at V and 0 bases at J, with 8 bases in the middle. This CDR3 spans 15 amino acids. Germline V gene sequence: CDR1 KGHSH, CDR2 LQKENI. The CDR3 protein is CASSPPTGLNTEAFF. CDR3 coding DNA: TGTGCCAGCTCACCACCGACGGGACTGAACACTGAAGCTTTCTTT. The full variable domain, with the rest looked up from reference TRBV18 and TRBJ1-1, is NAGVMQNPRHLVRRRGQEARLRCSPMKGHSHVYWYRQLPEEGLKFMVYLQKENIIDESGMPKERFSAEFPKEGPSILRIQQVVRGDSAAYFCASSPPTGLNTEAFFGQGTRLTVV.

The chain's CDR3 is CASIYGLAGADTGELFF. As DNA, the CDR3 is TGTGCCAGCATCTACGGACTAGCGGGAGCGGACACCGGGGAGCTGTTTTTT. V and J are TRBV6-2 or TRBV6-3 and TRBJ2-2; 13 bases are shared with TRBD2. Unmatched junction bases numbered 8, after V lost 7 bases and J lost 3 bases. The CDR3 is 17 residues long. Germline CDR1 reads MNHEY; CDR2 reads SVGEGT.